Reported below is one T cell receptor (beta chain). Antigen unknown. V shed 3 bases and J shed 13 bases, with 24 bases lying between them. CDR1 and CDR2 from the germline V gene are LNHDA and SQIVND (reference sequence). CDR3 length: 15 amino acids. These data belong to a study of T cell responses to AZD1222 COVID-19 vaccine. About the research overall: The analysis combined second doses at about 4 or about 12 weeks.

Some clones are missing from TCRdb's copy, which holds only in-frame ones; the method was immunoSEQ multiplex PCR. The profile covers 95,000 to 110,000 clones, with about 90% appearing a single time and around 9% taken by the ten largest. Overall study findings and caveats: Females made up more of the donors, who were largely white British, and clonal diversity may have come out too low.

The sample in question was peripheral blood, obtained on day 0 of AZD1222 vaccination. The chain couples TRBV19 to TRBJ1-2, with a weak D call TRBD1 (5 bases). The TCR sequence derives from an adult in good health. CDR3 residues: CASSMLSGQGVNRTF. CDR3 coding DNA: TGTGCCAGTAGTATGTTAAGTGGGCAGGGAGTCAATCGCACCTTC.